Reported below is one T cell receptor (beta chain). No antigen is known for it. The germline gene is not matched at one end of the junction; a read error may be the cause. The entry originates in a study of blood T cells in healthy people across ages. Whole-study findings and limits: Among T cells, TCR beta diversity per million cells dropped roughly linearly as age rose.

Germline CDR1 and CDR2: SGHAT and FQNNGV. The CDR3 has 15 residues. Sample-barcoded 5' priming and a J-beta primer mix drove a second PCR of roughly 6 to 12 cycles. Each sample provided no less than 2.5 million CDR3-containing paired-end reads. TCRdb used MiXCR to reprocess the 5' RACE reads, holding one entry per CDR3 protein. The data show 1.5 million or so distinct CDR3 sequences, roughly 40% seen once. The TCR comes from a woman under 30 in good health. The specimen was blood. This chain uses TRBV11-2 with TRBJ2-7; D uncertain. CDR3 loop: CASSLTHGDSSEQYF. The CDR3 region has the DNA TGTGCCAGCAGCTTAACCCATGGGGATTCCTCCGAGCAGTACTTC.